This TCR beta chain was captured in a study of blood T cell repertoires in COVID-19. The wider study: Acute-phase and convalescent COVID-19 samples originated in the United States, Italy and Spain.

The repertoire was sequenced with immunoSEQ multiplex PCR; TCRdb's copy has only in-frame clones and lacks some. Of about 170,000 clones listed, roughly 90% were seen once; the top ten hold roughly 1.5%. The sample comprised peripheral blood. This receptor was taken from a woman aged 45 to 65 with acute or convalescent COVID-19.

This chain's CDR3 is CASSLSPEGYGYTF. CDR3 sequence (DNA): TGTGCCAGCAGCTTATCCCCAGAGGGCTATGGCTACACCTTC. The J gene is TRBJ1-2, the V gene TRBV7-2; no reliable D call. The CDR3 contains 14 residues. The germline V and J ends were trimmed by 2 bases and 4 bases, with 11 bases remaining between them. Germline loops: CDR1 SGHTA, CDR2 FQGNSA.